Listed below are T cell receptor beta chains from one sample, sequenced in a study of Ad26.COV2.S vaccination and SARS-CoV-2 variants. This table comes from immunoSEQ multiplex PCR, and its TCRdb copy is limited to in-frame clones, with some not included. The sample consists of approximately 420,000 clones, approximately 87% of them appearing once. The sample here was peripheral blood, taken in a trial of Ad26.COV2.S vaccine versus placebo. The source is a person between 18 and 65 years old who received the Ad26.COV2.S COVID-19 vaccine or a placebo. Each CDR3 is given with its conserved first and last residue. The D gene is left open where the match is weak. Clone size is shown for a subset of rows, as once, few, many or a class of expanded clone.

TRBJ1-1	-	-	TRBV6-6	CASDRAQGTEAFF	TGTGCCAGCGATCGCGCCCAGGGAACTGAAGCTTTCTTT
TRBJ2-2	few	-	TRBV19	CAGGMGDTGELFF	TGTGCCGGGGGGATGGGGGACACCGGGGAGCTGTTTTTT
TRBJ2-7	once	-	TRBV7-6	CASSLNGYEQYF	TGTGCCAGCAGCTTAAACGGCTACGAGCAGTACTTC
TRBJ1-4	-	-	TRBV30	CAWMVRGDVNEKLFF	TGTGCCTGGATGGTGAGGGGCGACGTTAATGAAAAACTGTTTTTT
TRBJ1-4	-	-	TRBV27	CASSATSGEKLFF	TGTGCCAGCAGTGCCACCTCAGGTGAAAAACTGTTTTTT
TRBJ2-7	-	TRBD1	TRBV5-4	CASSSGTGYEQYF	TGTGCCAGCAGCTCGGGGACAGGGTACGAGCAGTACTTC
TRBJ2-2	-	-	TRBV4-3	CASSQGSGFGELFF	TGCGCCAGCAGCCAAGGATCGGGATTCGGGGAGCTGTTTTTT
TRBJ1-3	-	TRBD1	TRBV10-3	CAIMGTGPGNTIYF	TGTGCCATCATGGGGACAGGGCCTGGAAACACCATATATTTT
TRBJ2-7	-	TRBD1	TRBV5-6	CASSFRRTGGEEQYF	TGTGCCAGCAGCTTTCGTAGGACAGGGGGCGAGGAGCAGTACTTC
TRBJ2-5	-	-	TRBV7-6	CASSWAYGEQETQYF	TGTGCCAGCAGCTGGGCGTACGGGGAGCAAGAGACCCAGTACTTC
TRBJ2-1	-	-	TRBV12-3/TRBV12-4	CASSSPDRGEQFF	TGTGCCAGCAGTTCCCCGGACCGGGGTGAGCAGTTCTTC
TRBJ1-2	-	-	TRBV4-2	CASSRDTPQLPPQYGYTF	TGTGCCAGCAGCCGAGATACACCTCAGCTCCCTCCTCAATATGGCTACACCTTC